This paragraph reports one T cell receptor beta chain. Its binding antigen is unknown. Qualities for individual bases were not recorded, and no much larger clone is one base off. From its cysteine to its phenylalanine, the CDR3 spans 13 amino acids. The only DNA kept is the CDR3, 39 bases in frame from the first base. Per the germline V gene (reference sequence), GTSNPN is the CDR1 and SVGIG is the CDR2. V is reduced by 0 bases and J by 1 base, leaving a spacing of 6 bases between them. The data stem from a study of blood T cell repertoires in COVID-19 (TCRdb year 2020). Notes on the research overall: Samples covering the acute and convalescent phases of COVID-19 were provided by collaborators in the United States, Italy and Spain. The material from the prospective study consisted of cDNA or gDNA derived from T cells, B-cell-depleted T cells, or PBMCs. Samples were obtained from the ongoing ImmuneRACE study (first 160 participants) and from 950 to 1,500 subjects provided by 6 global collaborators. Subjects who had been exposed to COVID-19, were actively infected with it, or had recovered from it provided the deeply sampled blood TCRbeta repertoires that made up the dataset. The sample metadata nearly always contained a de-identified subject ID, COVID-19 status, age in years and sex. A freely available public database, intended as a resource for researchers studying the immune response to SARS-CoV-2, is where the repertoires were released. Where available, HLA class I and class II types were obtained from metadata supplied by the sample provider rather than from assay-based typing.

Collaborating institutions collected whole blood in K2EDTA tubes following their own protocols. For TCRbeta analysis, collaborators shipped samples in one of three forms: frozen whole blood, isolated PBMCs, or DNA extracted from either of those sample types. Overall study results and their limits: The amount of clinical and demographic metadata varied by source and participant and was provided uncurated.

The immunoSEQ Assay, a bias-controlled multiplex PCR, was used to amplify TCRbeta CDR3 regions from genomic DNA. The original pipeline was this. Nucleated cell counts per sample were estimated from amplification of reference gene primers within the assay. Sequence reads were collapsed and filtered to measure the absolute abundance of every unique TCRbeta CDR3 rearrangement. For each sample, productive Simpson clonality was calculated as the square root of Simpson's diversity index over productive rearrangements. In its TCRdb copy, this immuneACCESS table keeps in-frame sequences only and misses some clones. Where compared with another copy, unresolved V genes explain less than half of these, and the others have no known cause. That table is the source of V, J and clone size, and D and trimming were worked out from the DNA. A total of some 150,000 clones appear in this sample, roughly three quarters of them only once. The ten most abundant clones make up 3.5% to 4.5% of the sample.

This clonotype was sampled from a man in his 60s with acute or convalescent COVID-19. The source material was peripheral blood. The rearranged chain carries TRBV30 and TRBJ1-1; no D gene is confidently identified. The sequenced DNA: TGTGCCTGGAGTGTGGGCGAGAACACTGAAGCTTTCTTT. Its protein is CAWSVGENTEAFF.